This TCR beta chain was captured in a study of blood T cell repertoires in COVID-19 (dated by TCRdb to about 2020). For the study in its entirety: Samples from collaborators originated in the United States, Italy and Spain and spanned both the acute and convalescent phases of COVID-19. The material from the prospective study consisted of cDNA or gDNA derived from T cells, B-cell-depleted T cells, or PBMCs. Deeply sampled blood TCRbeta repertoires from subjects exposed to, actively infected with, or recovered from COVID-19 were included in the dataset. The repertoires were released in a freely available public database intended as a resource for research on the immune response to SARS-CoV-2. Samples came from the ongoing ImmuneRACE study (first 160 participants) plus 1,254 subjects from 6 global collaborators. Sample metadata almost always included a de-identified subject ID, COVID-19 status, age in years and sex. Where available, HLA class I and class II types were taken from metadata supplied by the sample provider and were not determined by assay-based typing.

Looking up the germline V gene (reference sequence) yields CDR1 LGHDT and CDR2 YNNKEL. Relative to germline, V is 2 bases shorter and J is 0 bases shorter, with 14 bases between their ends. CDR3 length: 17 amino acids, cysteine to phenylalanine. Here the CDR3 DNA is all that survives: 51 bases in frame from base 1. The immunoSEQ Assay, a bias-controlled multiplex PCR, was used to amplify TCRbeta CDR3 regions from genomic DNA. The authors processed their data as follows. Nucleated cell counts per sample were estimated from amplification of reference gene primers within the assay. To quantify the absolute abundance of each unique TCRbeta CDR3 rearrangement, sequence reads were collapsed and filtered. For each sample, productive Simpson clonality was calculated as the square root of Simpson's diversity index across productive rearrangements. TCRdb provides this immuneACCESS table in a form limited to in-frame rearrangements. Some clones are lacking; in checked studies, under half of them reflect an unresolved V gene, and why the rest are absent is not known. Clone size and the V and J calls come from that table; the DNA yielded D and trimming. The sample has some 140,000 clones on record, 80% to 90% of them singletons. The top ten constitute roughly 13% of the sample.

On the study overall, not on this receptor specifically: The amount of clinical and demographic metadata varied by source and participant and was provided uncurated.

On this clone: This receptor's antigen is unknown. There are no base qualities to consult, and no much larger clone falls within one base.

Whole blood was collected in K2EDTA tubes by collaborating institutions according to the institutions' own protocols. For TCRbeta analysis, collaborators shipped samples as frozen whole blood, isolated PBMCs, or DNA extracted from either of those sample types. The sample consisted of peripheral blood. The TCR sequence derives from a human donor in a cohort sampled during active COVID-19. The chain is assembled from TRBV3-1 (or the pseudogene TRBV3-2) and TRBJ1-3; D gene: possibly TRBD1, on 5 matching bases. The CDR3 is CASSQTPGGVSGNTIYF. The DNA is TGTGCCAGCAGCCAAACCCCCGGGGGTGTCTCTGGAAACACCATATATTTT.